The 21 T cell receptor beta chains given below trace back to one sample, sequenced in a study of human T cells and chemical hapten exposure. Time point denoted: patch test 2, 6 weeks after DPC sensitization. The treatment was: therapeutic diphenylcyclopropenone sensitization with weekly scalp DPC. Each CDR3 protein is one row after TCRdb ran MiXCR on the RACE reads. The sample has roughly 380,000 distinct CDR3 sequences, under 6.5% seen once. Sequenced material: whole blood, taken in connection with sensitization to the hapten diphenylcyclopropenone (DPC). These TCRs come from a woman aged 18 to 35 with alopecia areata. Some clones in this sample may be carry-over from other donors' samples.

This chain uses TRBV27 with TRBJ1-5; possibly TRBD1 for D (5 bases). Germline CDR1 is MNHEY and CDR2 is SMNVEV (reference sequence). The CDR3 extends over 15 amino acids. V was shortened by 5 bases and J by 4 bases, with 15 bases between the two germline ends. The CDR3 protein is CASSIQGTLNQPQHF. The CDR3 DNA follows: TGTGCCAGCAGTATTCAGGGTACTCTTAATCAGCCCCAGCATTTT.

This clonotype was found many times. The V and J genes are TRBV20-1 and TRBJ1-3, with D uncertain. The germline V and J ends were trimmed by 4 bases and 0 bases, with 10 bases remaining between them. This CDR3 has 14 amino acids. The V gene's germline CDR1 is DFQATT and CDR2 SNEGSKA (reference sequence). The CDR3 DNA reads TGCAGTGCTATTTCTTACAGCTCTGGAAACACCATATATTTT. The encoded protein is CSAISYSSGNTIYF.

The J gene is TRBJ1-1, the V gene TRBV6-2 or TRBV6-3; D is unresolved. This CDR3 contains 15 residues. Germline CDR1 is MNHEY and CDR2 is SVGEGT. V was shortened by 0 bases and J by 7 bases, with 15 bases between the two germline ends. In DNA, the CDR3 is TGTGCCAGCAGTTACTCCAAGACATGGAGGATTGAAGCTTTCTTT. Amino acid sequence: CASSYSKTWRIEAFF.

The chain has TRBV12-3 or TRBV12-4 and TRBJ1-5, with D uncertain. This CDR3 has 13 amino acids. The V end lost 8 bases, the J end lost 2 bases, and 10 bases lay between the germline ends. The CDR3 is CASAIAGNQPQHF. CDR3 DNA: TGTGCCAGCGCAATCGCGGGCAATCAGCCCCAGCATTTT.

The chain couples TRBV3-1 to TRBJ2-2, with D unresolved. This CDR3 is 15 amino acids long. Germline CDR1 and CDR2: LGHDT and YNNKEL (reference sequence). V was pared by 1 base and J by 2 bases, with 8 bases between. CDR3 bases: TGTGCCAGCAGCCAAGTGAATCAAAACACCGGGGAGCTGTTTTTT. Translating it yields CASSQVNQNTGELFF.

The chain has TRBV29-1 and TRBJ1-1; 7 bases fit TRBD1. The CDR3 length is 11 residues. V trimming: 5 bases; J trimming: 10 bases; junction bases outside the gene matches: 7. The V gene's germline CDR1 is SQVTM and CDR2 ANQGSEA. The CDR3 sequence is CSVPRTGGAFF. DNA for the CDR3: TGCAGCGTTCCCCGGACAGGAGGAGCTTTCTTT.

This clonotype was counted ten times or more. The rearrangement joins TRBV7-9 to TRBJ2-3, with D perhaps TRBD1 or TRBD2 (5 bases each). Trimming took off 8 bases at V and 2 bases at J, with 20 bases between the two ends. Per the germline V gene, CDR1 is SEHNR and CDR2 is FQNEAQ (reference sequence). This CDR3 comprises 16 residues. DNA of the CDR3: TGTGCCAGCTCGAGCCCCTCCTCGGGGCCCACAGATACGCAGTATTTT. Translating it yields CASSSPSSGPTDTQYF.

This clonotype was seen ten or more times. The V gene is TRBV2, the J gene TRBJ1-5; the D is unclear. The V and J ends lost 8 bases and 2 bases respectively, with 19 bases between them. Germline V gene sequence: CDR1 SNHLY, CDR2 FYNNEI. The length of the CDR3 is 16 residues. CDR3 bases: TGTGCCAGCGGGTATACAAGGGTGGCTGGCAATCAGCCCCAGCATTTT. Residues: CASGYTRVAGNQPQHF. Supplemented by reference TRBV2 and TRBJ1-5, the full variable domain reads EPEVTQTPSHQVTQMGQEVILRCVPISNHLYFYWYRQILGQKVEFLVSFYNNEISEKSEIFDDQFSVERPDGSNFTLKIRSTKLEDSAMYFCASGYTRVAGNQPQHFGDGTRLSIL.

This clonotype came up many times. The J gene is TRBJ2-7, the V gene TRBV6-5, with 8 bases that match TRBD2. CDR1 and CDR2 (germline): MNHEY, SVGAGI. This CDR3 contains 16 residues. The trim removed 6 bases at V and 0 bases at J, leaving 10 bases unmatched. DNA for the CDR3: TGTGCCAGCAGCCGAACCGGGGGGGGGCTCTCCTACGAGCAGTACTTC. This gives the protein CASSRTGGGLSYEQYF.

The rearrangement joins TRBV12-3 or TRBV12-4 to TRBJ2-3; the match to TRBD2 covers 7 bases. The CDR3 is 16 amino acids. The J segment lost 2 bases and the V segment lost 4 bases, leaving 9 bases of the junction unmatched. Here the CDR3 DNA reads TGTGCCAGCAGTTCAGGTCCGGGGGGTCTCACAGATACGCAGTATTTT. It translates to CASSSGPGGLTDTQYF.

This clonotype was seen many times. The chain has TRBV12-3 or TRBV12-4 and TRBJ1-5; a weak D match, TRBD1 (5 bases). The V gene lost 3 bases and the J gene lost 7 bases, with 10 bases spanning the gap. This CDR3 is 13 amino acids long. The CDR3 protein is CASSFQGLQPQHF. CDR3 DNA: TGTGCCAGCAGTTTCCAGGGACTCCAGCCCCAGCATTTT.

In its sample, this clonotype was seen many times. The V and J genes are TRBV5-1 and TRBJ2-7; D is unclear. The V and J ends lost 0 bases and 3 bases respectively, with 10 bases between them. CDR1 and CDR2 (germline): SGHRS, YFSETQ. CDR3 length: 14 residues. The CDR3: CASSLAVRDYEQYF. In DNA, the CDR3 is TGCGCCAGCAGCTTGGCCGTAAGGGACTACGAGCAGTACTTC.

The chain is built from TRBV29-1 and TRBJ2-1, with 11 bases matching TRBD1. V shed 5 bases, J shed 9 bases, and the junction held 9 bases outside the gene matches. This CDR3 has 14 amino acids. Per germline, CDR1 SQVTM and CDR2 ANQGSEA. The CDR3 sequence: CSVRSGQGAFEQFF. For the CDR3, the DNA is TGCAGCGTTCGGTCTGGACAGGGGGCTTTTGAGCAGTTCTTC.

In its sample, this clonotype was seen many times. The rearrangement uses TRBV29-1 and TRBJ1-1; 7 nucleotides match TRBD1. CDR1 is SQVTM, CDR2 ANQGSEA, per germline. This CDR3 comprises 13 residues. V lost 8 bases to trimming and J lost 1 base; unmatched junction nucleotides: 7. The CDR3, as DNA: TGCAGCTACATCGAGGGGGCGAACACTGAAGCTTTCTTT. As protein: CSYIEGANTEAFF.

This clonotype was seen many times. This chain uses TRBV5-5 with TRBJ1-1; 7 nucleotides line up with TRBD1. CDR3 length: 15 residues. The V gene's germline CDR1 is SGHKS and CDR2 YYEKEE (reference sequence). The V gene end was trimmed by 0 bases and the J gene end by 3 bases; junction bases not matched to a gene: 5. CDR3 bases: TGTGCCAGCAGCTTGGAAGGGGGCCCATACACTGAAGCTTTCTTT. This sequence encodes CASSLEGGPYTEAFF.

This clonotype was counted many times. This chain connects TRBV20-1 to TRBJ1-2; 7 positions agree with TRBD1. The CDR3 has 15 residues. CDR1 and CDR2 (germline): DFQATT, SNEGSKA (reference sequence). V lost 3 bases, J lost 4 bases, and 11 bases stayed unmatched. CDR3 sequence: CSARDSPGGFYGYTF. CDR3 bases: TGCAGTGCTAGGGACAGTCCAGGGGGTTTCTATGGCTACACCTTC.

This clonotype was counted only a few times. The CDR3 coding sequence is TGTGCCAGCAGTTGGGCGGGAAAGAATAGCAATCAGCCCCAGCATTTT. Amino acids: CASSWAGKNSNQPQHF. The chain has TRBV6-2 or TRBV6-3 and TRBJ1-5; D call uncertain. The germline V gene encodes CDR1 MNHEY and CDR2 SVGEGT. V was shortened by 4 bases and J by 0 bases, with 13 bases between the two germline ends. The CDR3 is 16 residues long.

This clonotype was detected a few times. The gene calls are TRBV2 and TRBJ1-5; tentatively, D is TRBD1 (5 bases). The CDR3 consists of 15 residues. The V end was cut by 2 bases, the J end by 4 bases, with 12 bases between. Germline V gives CDR1 SNHLY, CDR2 FYNNEI. DNA for the CDR3: TGTGCCAGCAGTGAACTGGGGGGGAGTAATCAGCCCCAGCATTTT. Translating it yields CASSELGGSNQPQHF.

This chain joins TRBV12-3 or TRBV12-4 and TRBJ1-3; D remains ambiguous. V gave up 4 bases and J gave up 2 bases, with 9 bases separating them. The CDR3 is 14 amino acids. The CDR3 here is CASSSRAAGNTIYF. The CDR3 bases are TGTGCCAGCAGTTCCCGAGCAGCTGGAAACACCATATATTTT.

This clonotype was seen repeatedly, ten times or more. CDR3 in DNA: TGTGCCACCACCAGACAGGGCCATAATCAGCCCCAGCATTTT. This gives the protein CATTRQGHNQPQHF. V is TRBV28 and J is TRBJ1-5; 7 nucleotides line up with TRBD1. Germline V gene lookup returns CDR1 MDHEN and CDR2 SYDVKM. The length of the CDR3 is 14 residues. With V trimmed by 10 bases and J by 4 bases, 10 bases remained unmatched.

This clonotype was observed a handful of times. This chain uses TRBV4-1 with TRBJ1-1; 11 nucleotides align to TRBD1. After removal of 3 bases from V and 5 bases from J, the junction contained 2 bases not matched to a gene. The CDR3 spans 14 residues. Germline assignment: CDR1 MGHRA and CDR2 YSYEKL. CDR3 sequence: CASSQGQGETEAFF. DNA for the CDR3: TGCGCCAGCAGCCAGGGACAGGGGGAAACTGAAGCTTTCTTT.